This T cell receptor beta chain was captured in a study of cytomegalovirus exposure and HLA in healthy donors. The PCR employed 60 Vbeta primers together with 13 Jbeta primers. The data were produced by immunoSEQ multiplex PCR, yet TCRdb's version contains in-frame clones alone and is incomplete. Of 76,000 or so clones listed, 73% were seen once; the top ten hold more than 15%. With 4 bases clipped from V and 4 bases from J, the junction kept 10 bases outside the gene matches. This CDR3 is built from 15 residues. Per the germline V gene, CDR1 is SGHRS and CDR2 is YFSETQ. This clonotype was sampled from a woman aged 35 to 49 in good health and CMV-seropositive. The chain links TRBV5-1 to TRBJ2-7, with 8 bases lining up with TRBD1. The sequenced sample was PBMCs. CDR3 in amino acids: CASSTGQGGGYEQYF. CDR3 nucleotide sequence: TGCGCCAGCAGCACTGGACAGGGTGGGGGTTACGAGCAGTACTTC.